This T cell receptor (beta chain) was sequenced during a study of control samples from healthy donors and cancer patients. CDR3 length equals 16 residues. J gave up 7 bases and V 4 bases, and 11 bases lay outside the gene matches. The germline CDR1 and CDR2 sequences are MGHDK and SYGVNS. Profiled with immunoSEQ multiplex PCR; TCRdb holds only in-frame clones, not every one. The sample consists of over 100,000 clones, roughly 90% of them appearing once. Specimen: blood. The clonotype was recovered from a man aged 40-55 years in good health. The chain combines TRBV25-1 with TRBJ1-5, with 9 bases lining up with TRBD1. CDR3 loop: CASSGPFRDRVQPQHF. CDR3 in DNA: TGTGCCAGCAGTGGCCCGTTCCGGGACAGGGTGCAGCCCCAGCATTTT.